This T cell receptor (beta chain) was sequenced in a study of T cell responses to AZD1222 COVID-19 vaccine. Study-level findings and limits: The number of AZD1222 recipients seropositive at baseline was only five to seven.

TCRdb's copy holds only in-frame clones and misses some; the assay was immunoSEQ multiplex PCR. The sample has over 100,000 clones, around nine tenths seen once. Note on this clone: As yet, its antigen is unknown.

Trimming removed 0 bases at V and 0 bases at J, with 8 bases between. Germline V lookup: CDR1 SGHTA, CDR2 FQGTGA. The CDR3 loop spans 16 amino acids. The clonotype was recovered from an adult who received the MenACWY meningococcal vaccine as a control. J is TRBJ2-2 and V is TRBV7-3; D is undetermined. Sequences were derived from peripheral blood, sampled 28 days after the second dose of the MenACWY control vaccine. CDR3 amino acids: CASSLTRTANTGELFF. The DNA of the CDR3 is TGTGCCAGCAGCTTAACAAGGACGGCGAACACCGGGGAGCTGTTTTTT. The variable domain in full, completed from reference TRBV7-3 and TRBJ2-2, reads GAGVSQTPSNKVTEKGKYVELRCDPISGHTALYWYRQSLGQGPEFLIYFQGTGAADDSGLPNDRFFAVRPEGSVSTLKIQRTERGDSAVYLCASSLTRTANTGELFFGEGSRLTVL.